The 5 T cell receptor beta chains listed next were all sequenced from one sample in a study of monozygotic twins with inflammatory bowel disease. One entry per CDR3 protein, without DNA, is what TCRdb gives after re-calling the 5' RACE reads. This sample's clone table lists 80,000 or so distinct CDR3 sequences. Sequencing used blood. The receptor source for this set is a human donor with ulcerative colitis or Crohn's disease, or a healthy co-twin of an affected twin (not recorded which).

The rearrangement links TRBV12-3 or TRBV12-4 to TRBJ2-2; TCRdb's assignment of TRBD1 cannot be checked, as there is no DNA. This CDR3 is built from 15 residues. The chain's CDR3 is CASSGRDGNTGELFF.

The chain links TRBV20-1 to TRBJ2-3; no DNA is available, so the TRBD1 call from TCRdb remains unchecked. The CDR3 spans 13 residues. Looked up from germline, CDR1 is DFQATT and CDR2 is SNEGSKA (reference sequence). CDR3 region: CSARLRTPSVPYF.

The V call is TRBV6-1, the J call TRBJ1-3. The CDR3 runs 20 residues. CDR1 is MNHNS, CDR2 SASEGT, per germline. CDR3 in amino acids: CASSGRGGMSFSDSGNTIYF.

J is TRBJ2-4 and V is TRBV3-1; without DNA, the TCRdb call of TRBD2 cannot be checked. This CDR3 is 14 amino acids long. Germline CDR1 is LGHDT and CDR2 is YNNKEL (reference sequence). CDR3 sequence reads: CASSSGEGLNIQYF.

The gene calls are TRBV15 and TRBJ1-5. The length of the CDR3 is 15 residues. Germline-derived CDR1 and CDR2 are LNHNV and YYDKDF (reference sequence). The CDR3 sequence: CATSRDRGGIRPQHF.